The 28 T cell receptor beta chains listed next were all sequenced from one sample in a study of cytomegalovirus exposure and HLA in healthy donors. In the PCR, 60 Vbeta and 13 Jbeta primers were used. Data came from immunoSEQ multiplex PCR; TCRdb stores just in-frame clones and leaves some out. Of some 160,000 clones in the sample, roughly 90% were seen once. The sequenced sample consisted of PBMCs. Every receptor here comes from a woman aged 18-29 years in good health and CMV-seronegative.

DNA of the CDR3: TGTGCCAGCAGCCCAGTGGACAGTTTGGGTTCACCCCTCCACTTT. The encoded protein is CASSPVDSLGSPLHF. The V and J genes are TRBV7-9 and TRBJ1-6; weak D call: TRBD1 (6 bases). Germline CDR1 is SEHNR and CDR2 is FQNEAQ (reference sequence). The CDR3 totals 15 residues. Trimming removed 5 bases at V and 9 bases at J, with 17 bases between.

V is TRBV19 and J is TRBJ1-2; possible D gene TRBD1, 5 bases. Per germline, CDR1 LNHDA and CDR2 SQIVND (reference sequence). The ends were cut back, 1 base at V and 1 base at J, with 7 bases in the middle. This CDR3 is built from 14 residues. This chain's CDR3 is CASSIAGFNYGYTF. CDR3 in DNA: TGTGCCAGTAGTATAGCAGGGTTTAACTATGGCTACACCTTC.

DNA of the CDR3: TGTGCCAGCAGTTTATCGTGGCTAGCGGGAGGGGCCCAGTTCTTC. Translation: CASSLSWLAGGAQFF. This chain connects TRBV27 to TRBJ2-1, with 12 bases fitting TRBD2. In germline, CDR1 is MNHEY, CDR2 SMNVEV (reference sequence). The CDR3 contains 15 residues. Trimming took 0 bases from V and 13 from J; bases not matched to a gene: 7.

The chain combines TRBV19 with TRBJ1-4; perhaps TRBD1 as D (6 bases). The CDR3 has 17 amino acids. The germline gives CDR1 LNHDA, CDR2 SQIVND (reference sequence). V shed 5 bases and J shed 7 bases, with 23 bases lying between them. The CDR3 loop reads CASSVHPYRAVTEKLFF. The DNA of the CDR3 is TGTGCCAGTAGTGTTCACCCCTACAGGGCTGTAACTGAAAAACTGTTTTTT. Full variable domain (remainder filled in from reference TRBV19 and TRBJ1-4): DGGITQSPKYLFRKEGQNVTLSCEQNLNHDAMYWYRQDPGQGLRLIYYSQIVNDFQKGDIAEGYSVSREKKESFPLTVTSAQKNPTAFYLCASSVHPYRAVTEKLFFGSGTQLSVL.

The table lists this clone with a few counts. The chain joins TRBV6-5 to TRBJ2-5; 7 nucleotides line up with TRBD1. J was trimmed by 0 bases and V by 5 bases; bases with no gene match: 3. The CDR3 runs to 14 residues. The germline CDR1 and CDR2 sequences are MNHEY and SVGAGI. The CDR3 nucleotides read TGTGCCAGCAGTGCCGGGACAGACCAAGAGACCCAGTACTTC. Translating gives CASSAGTDQETQYF.

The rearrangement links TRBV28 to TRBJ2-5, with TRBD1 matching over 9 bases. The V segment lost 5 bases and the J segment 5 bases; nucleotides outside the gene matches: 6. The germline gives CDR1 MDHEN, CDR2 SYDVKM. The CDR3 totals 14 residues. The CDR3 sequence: CASSPGTGMETQYF. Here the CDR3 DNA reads TGTGCCAGCAGTCCCGGGACAGGGATGGAGACCCAGTACTTC.

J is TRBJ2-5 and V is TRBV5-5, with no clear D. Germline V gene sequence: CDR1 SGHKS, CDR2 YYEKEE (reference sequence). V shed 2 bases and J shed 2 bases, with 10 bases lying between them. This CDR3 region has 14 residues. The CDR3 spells CASSFISYQETQYF. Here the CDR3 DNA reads TGTGCCAGCAGCTTTATTAGTTATCAAGAGACCCAGTACTTC.

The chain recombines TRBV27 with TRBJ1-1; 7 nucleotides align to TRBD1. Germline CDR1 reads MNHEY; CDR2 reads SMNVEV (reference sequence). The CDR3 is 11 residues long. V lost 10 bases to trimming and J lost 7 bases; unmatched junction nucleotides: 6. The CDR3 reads CATGQADEAFF. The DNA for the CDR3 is TGTGCCACAGGACAGGCGGATGAAGCTTTCTTT.

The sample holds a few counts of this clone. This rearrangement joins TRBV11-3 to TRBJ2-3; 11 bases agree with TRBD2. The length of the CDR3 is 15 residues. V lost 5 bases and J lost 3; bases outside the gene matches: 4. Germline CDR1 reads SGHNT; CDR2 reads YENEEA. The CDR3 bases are TGTGCCAGCAGCAAGGGACTAGCGGTTACAGATACGCAGTATTTT. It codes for CASSKGLAVTDTQYF.

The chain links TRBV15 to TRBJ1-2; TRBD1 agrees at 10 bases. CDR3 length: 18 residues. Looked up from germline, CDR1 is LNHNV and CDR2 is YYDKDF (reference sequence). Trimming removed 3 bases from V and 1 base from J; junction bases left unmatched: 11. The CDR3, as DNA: TGTGCCACCAGCAGGGACAGGGGGGGGACAGGGCTTAACTATGGCTACACCTTC. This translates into CATSRDRGGTGLNYGYTF.

The CDR3 bases are TGTGCCAGCAGCTTAGGATCCACGGGGGATGGCTACACCTTC. Its protein product is CASSLGSTGDGYTF. The chain links TRBV7-9 to TRBJ1-2, with a possible D match to TRBD1 (5 bases). V was shortened by 1 base and J by 6 bases, with 12 bases between the two germline ends. CDR3 length: 14 amino acids. Germline CDR1 reads SEHNR; CDR2 reads FQNEAQ (reference sequence).

CDR3 coding DNA: TGTGCCAGCAGTGAGGGGGGAACTGGAAACACCATATATTTT. It codes for CASSEGGTGNTIYF. The V call is TRBV2, the J call TRBJ1-3; TRBD1 is a possible D gene (5 bases). This CDR3 has 14 amino acids. V lost 3 bases and J lost 2, with 8 bases in between. Per germline, CDR1 SNHLY and CDR2 FYNNEI.

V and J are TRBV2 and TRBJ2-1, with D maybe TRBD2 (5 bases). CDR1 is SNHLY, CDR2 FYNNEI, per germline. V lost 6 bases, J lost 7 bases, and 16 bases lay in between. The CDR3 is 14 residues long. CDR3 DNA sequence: TGTGCCAGCAGGACGTGGACTGGAAAGAATGAGCAGTTCTTC. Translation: CASRTWTGKNEQFF. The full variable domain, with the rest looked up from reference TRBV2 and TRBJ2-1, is EPEVTQTPSHQVTQMGQEVILRCVPISNHLYFYWYRQILGQKVEFLVSFYNNEISEKSEIFDDQFSVERPDGSNFTLKIRSTKLEDSAMYFCASRTWTGKNEQFFGPGTRLTVL.

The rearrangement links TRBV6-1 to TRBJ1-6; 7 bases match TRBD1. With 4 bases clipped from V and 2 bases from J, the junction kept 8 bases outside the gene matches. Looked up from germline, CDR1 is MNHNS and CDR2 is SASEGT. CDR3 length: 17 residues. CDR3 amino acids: CASSGTGSLTYNSPLHF. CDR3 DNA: TGTGCCAGCAGTGGGACAGGTTCCTTAACCTATAATTCACCCCTCCACTTT.

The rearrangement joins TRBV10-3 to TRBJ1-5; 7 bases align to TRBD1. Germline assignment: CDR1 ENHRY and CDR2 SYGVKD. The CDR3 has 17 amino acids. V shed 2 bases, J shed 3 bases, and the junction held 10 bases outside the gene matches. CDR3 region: CAISEETGTMANQPQHF. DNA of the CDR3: TGTGCCATCAGTGAGGAGACAGGGACGATGGCCAATCAGCCCCAGCATTTT.

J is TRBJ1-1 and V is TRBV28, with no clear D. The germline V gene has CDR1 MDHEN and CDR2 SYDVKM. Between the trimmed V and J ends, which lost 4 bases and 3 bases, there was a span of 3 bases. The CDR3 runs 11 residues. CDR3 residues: CASSSDTEAFF. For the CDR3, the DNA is TGTGCCAGCAGTTCGGACACTGAAGCTTTCTTT.

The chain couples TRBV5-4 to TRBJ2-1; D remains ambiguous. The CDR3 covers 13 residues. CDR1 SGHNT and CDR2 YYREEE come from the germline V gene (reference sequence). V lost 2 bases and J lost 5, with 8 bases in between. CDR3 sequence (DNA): TGTGCCAGCAGCTTTAGCCTAGACAATGAGCAGTTCTTC. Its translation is CASSFSLDNEQFF.

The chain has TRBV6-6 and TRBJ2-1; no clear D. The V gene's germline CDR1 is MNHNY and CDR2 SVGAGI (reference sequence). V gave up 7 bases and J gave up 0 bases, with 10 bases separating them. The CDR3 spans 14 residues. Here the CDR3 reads CASTPTASYNEQFF. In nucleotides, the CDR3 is TGTGCCAGCACTCCTACCGCCTCCTACAATGAGCAGTTCTTC.

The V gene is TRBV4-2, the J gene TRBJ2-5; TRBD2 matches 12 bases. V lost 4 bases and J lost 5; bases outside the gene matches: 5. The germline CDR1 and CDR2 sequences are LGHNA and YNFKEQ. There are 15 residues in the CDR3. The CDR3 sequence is CASSRNLAGGETQYF. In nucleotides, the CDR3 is TGTGCCAGCAGCCGAAATCTAGCGGGGGGGGAGACCCAGTACTTC.

Here the CDR3 DNA reads TGTGCCAGCAGTGATTCCGGAGCTGAAGCTTTCTTT. Protein: CASSDSGAEAFF. The chain employs TRBV6-1 and TRBJ1-1; the D is unclear. The CDR3 length is 12 residues. Germline V lookup: CDR1 MNHNS, CDR2 SASEGT. V lost 3 bases and J 6 bases, leaving 8 bases between the germline ends.

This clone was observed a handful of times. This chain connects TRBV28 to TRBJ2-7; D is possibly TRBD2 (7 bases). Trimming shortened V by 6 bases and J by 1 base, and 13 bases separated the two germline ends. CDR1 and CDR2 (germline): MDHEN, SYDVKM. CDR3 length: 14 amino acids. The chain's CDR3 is CASSEGGRSYEQYF. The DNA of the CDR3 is TGTGCCAGCAGCGAGGGGGGGAGGTCCTACGAGCAGTACTTC.

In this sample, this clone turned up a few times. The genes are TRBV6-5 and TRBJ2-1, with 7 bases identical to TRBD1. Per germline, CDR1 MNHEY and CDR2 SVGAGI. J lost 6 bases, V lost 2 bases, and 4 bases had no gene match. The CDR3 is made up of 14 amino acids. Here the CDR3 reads CASSYDRAGNEQFF. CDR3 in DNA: TGTGCCAGCAGTTACGACAGGGCGGGCAATGAGCAGTTCTTC.

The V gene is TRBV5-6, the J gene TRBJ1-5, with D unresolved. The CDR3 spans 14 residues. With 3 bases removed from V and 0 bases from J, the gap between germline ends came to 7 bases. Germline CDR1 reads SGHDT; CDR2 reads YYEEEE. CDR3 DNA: TGTGCCAGCAGCTCCGGAGATAGCAATCAGCCCCAGCATTTT. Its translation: CASSSGDSNQPQHF.

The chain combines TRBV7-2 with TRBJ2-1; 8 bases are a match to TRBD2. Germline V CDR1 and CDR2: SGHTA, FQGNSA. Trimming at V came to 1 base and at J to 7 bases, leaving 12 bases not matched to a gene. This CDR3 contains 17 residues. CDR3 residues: CASSLVFWREAWNEQFF. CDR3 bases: TGTGCCAGCAGCTTAGTTTTCTGGCGGGAGGCGTGGAATGAGCAGTTCTTC. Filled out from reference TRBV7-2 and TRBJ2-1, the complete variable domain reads GAGVSQSPSNKVTEKGKDVELRCDPISGHTALYWYRQSLGQGLEFLIYFQGNSAPDKSGLPSDRFSAERTGGSVSTLTIQRTQQEDSAVYLCASSLVFWREAWNEQFFGPGTRLTVL.

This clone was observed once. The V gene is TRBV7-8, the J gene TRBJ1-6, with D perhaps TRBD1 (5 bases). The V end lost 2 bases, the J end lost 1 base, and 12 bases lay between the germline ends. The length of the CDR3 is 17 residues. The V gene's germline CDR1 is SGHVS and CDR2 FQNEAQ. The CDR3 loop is CASSLYQGGSYNSPLHF. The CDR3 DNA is TGTGCCAGCAGCTTATACCAGGGTGGGTCCTATAATTCACCCCTCCACTTT.

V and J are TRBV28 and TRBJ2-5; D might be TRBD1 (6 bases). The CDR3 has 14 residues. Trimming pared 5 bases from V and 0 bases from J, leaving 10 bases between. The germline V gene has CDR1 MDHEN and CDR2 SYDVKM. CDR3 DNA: TGTGCCAGCAGTAGCCGGGACAACCAAGAGACCCAGTACTTC. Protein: CASSSRDNQETQYF.

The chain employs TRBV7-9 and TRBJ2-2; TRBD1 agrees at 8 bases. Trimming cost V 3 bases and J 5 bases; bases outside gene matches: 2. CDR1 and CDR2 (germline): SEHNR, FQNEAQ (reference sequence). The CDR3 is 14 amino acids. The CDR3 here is CASSFTGGTGELFF. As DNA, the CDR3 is TGTGCCAGCAGCTTTACAGGGGGGACCGGGGAGCTGTTTTTT.

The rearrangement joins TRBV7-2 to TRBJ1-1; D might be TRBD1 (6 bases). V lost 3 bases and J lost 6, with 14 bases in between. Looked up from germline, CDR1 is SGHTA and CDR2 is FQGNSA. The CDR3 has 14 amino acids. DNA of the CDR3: TGTGCCAGCAGCTTGGGTACAGGGTGGGCTGAAGCTTTCTTT. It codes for CASSLGTGWAEAFF.